This T cell receptor (beta chain) was documented in a study of T cell repertoires in aging, cancer and after chemotherapy. General observations from the study: In each cancer cohort, median generation probability increased across chemotherapy, suggesting thymic output rebounded.

This clonotype occurred a few times. As yet, its antigen is unknown. V lost 4 bases, J lost 1 base, and 11 bases stayed unmatched. From germline, CDR1 is LNHDA and CDR2 SQIVND (reference sequence). This CDR3 is 18 amino acids long. The template was genomic DNA from peripheral blood, not RNA. TRB rearrangements spanning V, D and J were amplified using mixed TRB-A/B primers. TCRdb used MiXCR to reprocess the multiplex PCR reads, holding one entry per CDR3 protein. This sample has around 20,000 distinct CDR3 sequences, with about 37% found just once. The source is a human donor with a solid tumor. V usage is TRBV19 and J usage is TRBJ2-4, with 9 bases that match TRBD1. Input material: blood. As DNA, the CDR3 is TGTGCCAGTAGTAAAGTCCCGGGACAGGGAGCGGCCAAAAACATTCAGTACTTC. Amino acid sequence: CASSKVPGQGAAKNIQYF.